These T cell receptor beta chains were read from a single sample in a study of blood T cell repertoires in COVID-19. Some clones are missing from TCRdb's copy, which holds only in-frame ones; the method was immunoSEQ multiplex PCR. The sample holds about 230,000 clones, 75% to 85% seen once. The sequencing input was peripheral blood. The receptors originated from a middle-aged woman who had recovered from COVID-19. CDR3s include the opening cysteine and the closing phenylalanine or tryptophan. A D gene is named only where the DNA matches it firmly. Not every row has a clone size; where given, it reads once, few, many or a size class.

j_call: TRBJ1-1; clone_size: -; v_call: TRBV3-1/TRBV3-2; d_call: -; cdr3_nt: TGTGCCAGCAGCCAAGGGGCAGGGAACACTGAAGCTTTCTTT; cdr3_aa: CASSQGAGNTEAFF
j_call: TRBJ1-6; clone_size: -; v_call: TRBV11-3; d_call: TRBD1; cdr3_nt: TGTGCCAGCAGGGACAGGCGGAATAATTCACCCCTCCACTTT; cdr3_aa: CASRDRRNNSPLHF
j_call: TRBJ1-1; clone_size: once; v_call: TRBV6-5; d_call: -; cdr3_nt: TGTGCCAGCAGTTACGCGGCGAGCACTGAAGCTTTCTTT; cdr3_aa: CASSYAASTEAFF
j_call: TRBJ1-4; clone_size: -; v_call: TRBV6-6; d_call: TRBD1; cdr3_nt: TGTGCCAGCAGTTACGGGACAGGGATTGAAAAACTGTTTTTT; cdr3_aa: CASSYGTGIEKLFF
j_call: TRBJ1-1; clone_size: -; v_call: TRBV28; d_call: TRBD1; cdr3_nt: TGTGCCAGCAGTTCAGGGGACAGTCTGACAAACACTGAAGCTTTCTTT; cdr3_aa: CASSSGDSLTNTEAFF
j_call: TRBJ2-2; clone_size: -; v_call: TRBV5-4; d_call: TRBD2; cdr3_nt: TGTGCCAGCAGCTTGTTCCCTAGCGGAATGAACACCGGGGAGCTGTTTTTT; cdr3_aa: CASSLFPSGMNTGELFF
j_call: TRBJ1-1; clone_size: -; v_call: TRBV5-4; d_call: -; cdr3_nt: TGTGCCAGCCTGGGGAGGGGGAAGGAGAACACTGAAGCTTTCTTT; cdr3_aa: CASLGRGKENTEAFF
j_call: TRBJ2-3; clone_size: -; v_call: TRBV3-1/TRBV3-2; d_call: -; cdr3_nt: TGTGCCAGCAGCCAAGCCTTTTCAGATACGCAGTATTTT; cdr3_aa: CASSQAFSDTQYF
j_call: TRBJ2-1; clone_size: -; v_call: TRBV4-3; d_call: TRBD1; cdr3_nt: TGCGCCAGCAGCCAGCTTACAGGGGCGCATGAGCAGTTCTTC; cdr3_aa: CASSQLTGAHEQFF
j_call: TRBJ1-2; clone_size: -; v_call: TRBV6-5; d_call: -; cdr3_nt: TGTGCCAGCACCCCCAACGGGGAGTATGGCTACACCTTC; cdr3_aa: CASTPNGEYGYTF
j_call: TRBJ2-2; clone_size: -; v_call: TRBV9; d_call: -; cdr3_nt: TGTGCCAGCAGCGTAGCTCTCTCCGGGGAGCTGTTTTTT; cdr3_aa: CASSVALSGELFF
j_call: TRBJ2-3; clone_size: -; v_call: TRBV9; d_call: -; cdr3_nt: TGTGCCAGCAGCGCACGTCGGGGGAACCGGCCATCTTCCGACACAGATACGCAGTATTTT; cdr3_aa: CASSARRGNRPSSDTDTQYF
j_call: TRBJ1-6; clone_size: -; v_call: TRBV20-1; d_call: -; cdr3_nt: TGCAGTGCTAGTAAAAACTACAGGGTCTCTTCACCCCTCCACTTT; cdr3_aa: CSASKNYRVSSPLHF
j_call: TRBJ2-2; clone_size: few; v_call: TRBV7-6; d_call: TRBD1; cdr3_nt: TGTGCCAGCAGTTTTCGACAGGGATCGTACACCGGGGAGCTGTTTTTT; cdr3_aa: CASSFRQGSYTGELFF
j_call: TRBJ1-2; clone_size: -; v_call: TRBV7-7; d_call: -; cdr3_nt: TGTGCTAGCAGCTTTGATTTTCCCCTCTTCCAAGACAGTCCCTATGGCTACACCTTC; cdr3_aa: CASSFDFPLFQDSPYGYTF
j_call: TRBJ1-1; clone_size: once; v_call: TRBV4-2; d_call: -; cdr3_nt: TGTGCCAGCAGCCAAGCTTCGGGGATCGGCACTGAAGCTTTCTTT; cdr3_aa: CASSQASGIGTEAFF
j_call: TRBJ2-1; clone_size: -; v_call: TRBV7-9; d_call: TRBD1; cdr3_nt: TGTGCCAGCAGCTTAGTTGGGACAGGGCCATACAATGAGCAGTTCTTC; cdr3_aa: CASSLVGTGPYNEQFF
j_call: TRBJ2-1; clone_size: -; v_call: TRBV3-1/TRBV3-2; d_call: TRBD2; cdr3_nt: TGTGCCAGCAGCCAAATGGTCGGGGGGGCAAATGAGCAGTTCTTC; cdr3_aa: CASSQMVGGANEQFF
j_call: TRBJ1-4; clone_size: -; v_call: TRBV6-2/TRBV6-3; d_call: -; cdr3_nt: TGTGCCAGCAGTTCCCCGGACCAGGGGAATGAAAAACTGTTTTTT; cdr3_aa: CASSSPDQGNEKLFF
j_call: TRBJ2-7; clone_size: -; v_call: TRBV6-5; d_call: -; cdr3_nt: TGTGCCAGCAGTCCCCGAGTTCAGGGCTCCTACGAGCAGTACTTC; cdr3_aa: CASSPRVQGSYEQYF
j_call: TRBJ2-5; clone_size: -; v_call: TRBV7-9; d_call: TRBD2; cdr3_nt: TGTGCCAGCAGCTGGGGACTAGCGCGACAAGAGACCCAGTACTTC; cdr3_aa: CASSWGLARQETQYF
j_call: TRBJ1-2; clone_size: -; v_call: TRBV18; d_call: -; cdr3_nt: TGTGCCAGCTCCGGGGTGTCCTATGGCTACACCTTC; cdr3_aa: CASSGVSYGYTF
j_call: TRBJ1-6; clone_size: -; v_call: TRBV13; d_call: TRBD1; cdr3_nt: TGTGCCAGCAGGAGGGACAGTAATTCACCCCTCCACTTT; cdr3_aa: CASRRDSNSPLHF
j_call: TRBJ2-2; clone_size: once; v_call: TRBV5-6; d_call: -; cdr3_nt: TGTGCCAGCAGATCCTGGAGGGTGGGCACCGGGGAGCTGTTTTTT; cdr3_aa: CASRSWRVGTGELFF
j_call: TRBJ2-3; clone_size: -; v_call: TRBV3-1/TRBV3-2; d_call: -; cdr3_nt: TGTGCCAGCAGCCCCCCTCTCCCGGGAAGAGACACGCAGTATTTT; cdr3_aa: CASSPPLPGRDTQYF
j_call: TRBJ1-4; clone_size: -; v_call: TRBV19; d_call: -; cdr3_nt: TGTGCCAGTACCCGGGGTTATGAAAAACTGTTTTTT; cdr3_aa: CASTRGYEKLFF
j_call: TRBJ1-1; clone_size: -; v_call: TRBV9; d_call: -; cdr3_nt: TGTGCCAGCAGCGTAGATCTGGGACTCCCTGAAGCTTTCTTT; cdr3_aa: CASSVDLGLPEAFF
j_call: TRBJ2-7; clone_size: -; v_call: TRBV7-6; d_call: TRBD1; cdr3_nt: TGTGCCAGCAGCGAGAGGACAGGGAGCTCCTACGAGCAGTACTTC; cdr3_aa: CASSERTGSSYEQYF
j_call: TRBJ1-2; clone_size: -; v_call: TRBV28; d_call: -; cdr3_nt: TGTGCCAGCGGTGGACATTATGGCTACACCTTC; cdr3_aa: CASGGHYGYTF
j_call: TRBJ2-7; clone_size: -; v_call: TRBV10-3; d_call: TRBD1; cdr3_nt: TGTGCCATCGGGGACAGGGTCGACGAGCAGTACTTC; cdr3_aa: CAIGDRVDEQYF
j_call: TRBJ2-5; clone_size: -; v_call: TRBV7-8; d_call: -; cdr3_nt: TGTGCCAGCAGTCAAAGGCCAGGGGTGGAGACCCAGTACTTC; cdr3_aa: CASSQRPGVETQYF
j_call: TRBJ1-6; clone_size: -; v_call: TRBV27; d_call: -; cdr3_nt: TGTGCCAGCAGTTTATACGGGGGGGACTCACCCCTCCACTTT; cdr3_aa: CASSLYGGDSPLHF
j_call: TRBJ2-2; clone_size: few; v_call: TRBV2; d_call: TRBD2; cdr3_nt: TGTGCCAGTCACGCACTAGCGGTTGGTACCGGGGAGCTGTTTTTT; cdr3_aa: CASHALAVGTGELFF
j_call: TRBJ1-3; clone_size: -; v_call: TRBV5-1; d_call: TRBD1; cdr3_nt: TGCGCCAGCAGCGCTGGGACAGGGGGCCCCTCTGGAAACACCATATATTTT; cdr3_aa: CASSAGTGGPSGNTIYF
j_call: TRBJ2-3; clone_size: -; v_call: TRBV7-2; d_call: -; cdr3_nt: TGTGCCAGCAGCTTAGGATGGCTCACAGATACGCAGTATTTT; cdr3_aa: CASSLGWLTDTQYF
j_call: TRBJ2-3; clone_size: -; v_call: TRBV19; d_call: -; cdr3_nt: TGTGCCAGTAGTATGGGGTGGGACTTCAGCACAGATACGCAGTATTTT; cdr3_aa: CASSMGWDFSTDTQYF
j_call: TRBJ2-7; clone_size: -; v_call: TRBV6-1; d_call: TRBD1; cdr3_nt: TGTGCCAGCAGTGAATTCCTCGGACAGGGCCGAAACGAGCAGTACTTC; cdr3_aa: CASSEFLGQGRNEQYF
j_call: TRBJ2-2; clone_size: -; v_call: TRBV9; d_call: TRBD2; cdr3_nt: TGTGCCAGCAGCGCAAATAGCGGGGCGAACACCGGGGAGCTGTTTTTT; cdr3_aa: CASSANSGANTGELFF
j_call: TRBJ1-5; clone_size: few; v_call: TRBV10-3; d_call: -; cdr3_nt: TGTGCCATCAGTGAAAGTTTGGGGCAGGGTGATCAGCCCCAGCATTTT; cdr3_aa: CAISESLGQGDQPQHF
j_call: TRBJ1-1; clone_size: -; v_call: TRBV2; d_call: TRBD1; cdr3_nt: TGTGCCAGCACTTACGAGGACAGGGCTGGGGCTTTCTTT; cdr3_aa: CASTYEDRAGAFF
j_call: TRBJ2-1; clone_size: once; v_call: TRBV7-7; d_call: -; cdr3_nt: TGTGCTAGCAGCATGACAGAGAGCTCCTACAATGAGCAGTTCTTC; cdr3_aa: CASSMTESSYNEQFF
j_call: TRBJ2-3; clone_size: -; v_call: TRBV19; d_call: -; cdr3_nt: TGTGCCAGTGGGGGGGATACGCAGTATTTT; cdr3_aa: CASGGDTQYF
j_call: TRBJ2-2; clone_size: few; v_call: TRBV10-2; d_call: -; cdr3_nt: TGCGCCAGCACACTAGCTCTCCCTTCGAACACCGGGGAGCTGTTTTTT; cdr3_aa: CASTLALPSNTGELFF
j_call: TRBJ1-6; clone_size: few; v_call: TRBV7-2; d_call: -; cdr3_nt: TGTGCCAGCAGCCCCGAGTTCGGGGTTAATTCACCCCTCCACTTT; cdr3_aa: CASSPEFGVNSPLHF
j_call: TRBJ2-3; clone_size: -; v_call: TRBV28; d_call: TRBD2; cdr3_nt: TGTGCCAGCAGCAGGGGTGGCGGGGGGCGCACAGATACGCAGTATTTT; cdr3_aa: CASSRGGGGRTDTQYF
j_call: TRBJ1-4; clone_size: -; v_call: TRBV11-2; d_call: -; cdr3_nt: TGTGCCAGCAGTCCAAACAGTGCAACTAATGAAAAACTGTTTTTT; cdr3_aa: CASSPNSATNEKLFF
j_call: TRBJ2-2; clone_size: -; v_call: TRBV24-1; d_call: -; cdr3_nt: TGTGCCACCAGTGTCGCGGGGAACGGGGAGCTGTTTTTT; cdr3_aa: CATSVAGNGELFF
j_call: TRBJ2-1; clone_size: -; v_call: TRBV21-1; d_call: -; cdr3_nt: TGTGCCAGCAGCAACGTGAAGCCCAGGGTAACCTACAATGAGCAGTTCTTC; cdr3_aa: CASSNVKPRVTYNEQFF